These T cell receptor beta chains were read from a single sample in a study of blood T cell repertoires in COVID-19. Sequenced by immunoSEQ multiplex PCR; TCRdb stores in-frame clones only, minus some. The sample shows 150,000 to 250,000 clones, roughly four fifths of them seen only once. The sequencing input was peripheral blood. Receptors originate from a human donor with acute or convalescent COVID-19. The donor label of this sample is uncertain. Each CDR3 is given with its conserved first and last residue. Each record gives: CDR3 DNA, CDR3 protein, D gene, V gene, J gene, clone size. D genes are given only for firm matches. Only part of the rows carry a size: once, few, many, or a class if the clone is expanded.

DNA: TGTGCCAGCAGCTTACGACTAGCGGGACATGGGACAGATACGCAGTATTTT
CDR3: CASSLRLAGHGTDTQYF
D: TRBD2
V: TRBV7-6
J: TRBJ2-3
size: -

DNA: TGCGCCAGCAGCCAGGACAGGGCTGGAAACACCATATATTTT
CDR3: CASSQDRAGNTIYF
D: TRBD1
V: TRBV5-1
J: TRBJ1-3
size: -

DNA: TGTGCCACCAGGACACTAGCGGGAGGGACTGGGGCCAACGTCCTGACTTTC
CDR3: CATRTLAGGTGANVLTF
D: TRBD2
V: TRBV15
J: TRBJ2-6
size: -

DNA: TGTGCCAGCAGCCAATACCGGGACAGGGACTCCTATGGCTACACCTTC
CDR3: CASSQYRDRDSYGYTF
D: TRBD1
V: TRBV7-9
J: TRBJ1-2
size: -

DNA: TGTGCCAGCAGTTCCGGGCGGGAGAGTTACGAGCAGTACTTC
CDR3: CASSSGRESYEQYF
D: TRBD2
V: TRBV6-5
J: TRBJ2-7
size: -

DNA: TGTGCCAGCAGCCCGCGAAGAGATACGCAGTATTTT
CDR3: CASSPRRDTQYF
D: -
V: TRBV7-3
J: TRBJ2-3
size: -

DNA: TGTGCCACCAGTGTGGGTAGCGGAGTACAGGAGCAGTTCTTC
CDR3: CATSVGSGVQEQFF
D: -
V: TRBV24-1
J: TRBJ2-1
size: -

DNA: TGCGCCAGCAGCATCCAGGGTACAGATACGCAGTATTTT
CDR3: CASSIQGTDTQYF
D: -
V: TRBV5-1
J: TRBJ2-3
size: few

DNA: TGTGCCAGCACTCCATTTGCGGCACATCGCAATGAGCAGTTCTTC
CDR3: CASTPFAAHRNEQFF
D: -
V: TRBV6-5
J: TRBJ2-1
size: -

DNA: TGTGCCAGTAGTTTTGTGCGGGGGGCGGGGAGTGGATTGCAGCCCCAGCATTTT
CDR3: CASSFVRGAGSGLQPQHF
D: -
V: TRBV19
J: TRBJ1-5
size: -

DNA: TGTGCCTGGAACGCTGTGGGGGCAGCTAACTATGGCTACACCTTC
CDR3: CAWNAVGAANYGYTF
D: -
V: TRBV30
J: TRBJ1-2
size: -

DNA: TGTGCCAGCCGTGAGGGGACGCGGGGCGAGCAGTACTTC
CDR3: CASREGTRGEQYF
D: -
V: TRBV7-9
J: TRBJ2-7
size: -

DNA: TGTGCCAGTAGTATTTCTCGACAGGGAAATTCACCCCTCCACTTT
CDR3: CASSISRQGNSPLHF
D: TRBD1
V: TRBV19
J: TRBJ1-6
size: few

DNA: TGTGCCAGCAGCCGCCTAATCTTCCAGGGGGCGCGGGTTGAAAAACTGTTTTTT
CDR3: CASSRLIFQGARVEKLFF
D: TRBD1
V: TRBV25-1
J: TRBJ1-4
size: -

DNA: TGTGCCAGCAGCTTGGACAGGGTCAATGGCTACACCTTC
CDR3: CASSLDRVNGYTF
D: -
V: TRBV5-4
J: TRBJ1-2
size: -

DNA: TGTGCCAGCAGCGTAGTGTCAGGGGCTGGGGCCAACGTCCTGACTTTC
CDR3: CASSVVSGAGANVLTF
D: -
V: TRBV9
J: TRBJ2-6
size: -

DNA: TGTGCCAGCAGCCTCGGGACTAGCGGGTACAATGAGCAGTTCTTC
CDR3: CASSLGTSGYNEQFF
D: TRBD2
V: TRBV5-4
J: TRBJ2-1
size: -

DNA: TGTGCCAGCAGAAATTGGGGACCGACTAGCGGGAGTGCGGATACGCAGTATTTT
CDR3: CASRNWGPTSGSADTQYF
D: TRBD2
V: TRBV28
J: TRBJ2-3
size: -

DNA: TGTGCCAGCAGCTTTCTCGGCACAGATACGCAGTATTTT
CDR3: CASSFLGTDTQYF
D: -
V: TRBV11-2
J: TRBJ2-3
size: -

DNA: TGTGCCAGTAGCTCCGGACAGGGGTCACAAGAGACCCAGTACTTC
CDR3: CASSSGQGSQETQYF
D: TRBD1
V: TRBV19
J: TRBJ2-5
size: -

DNA: TGTGCCAGTAGTATAACCGGCCAGGGGGCAGAGACCCAGTACTTC
CDR3: CASSITGQGAETQYF
D: TRBD1
V: TRBV19
J: TRBJ2-5
size: -

DNA: TGTGCCAGCAGCCAAGGACAGGGAGGCAATCAGCCCCAGCATTTT
CDR3: CASSQGQGGNQPQHF
D: TRBD1
V: TRBV3-1/TRBV3-2
J: TRBJ1-5
size: few

DNA: TGTGCCAGCAGCTTAGATCAGGGGGTCTCTGGGGCCAACGTCCTGACTTTC
CDR3: CASSLDQGVSGANVLTF
D: TRBD1
V: TRBV11-2
J: TRBJ2-6
size: few

DNA: TGTGCCAGCAGCCACCTAGGACAGGGAAAACAAGAGACCCAGTACTTC
CDR3: CASSHLGQGKQETQYF
D: TRBD1
V: TRBV5-6
J: TRBJ2-5
size: -

DNA: TGTGCCAGCAGTATTACCGGGACAGGCAATCAGCCCCAGCATTTT
CDR3: CASSITGTGNQPQHF
D: TRBD1
V: TRBV2
J: TRBJ1-5
size: -

DNA: TGTGCCAGCAGTTGGACAGACACTGAAGCTTTCTTT
CDR3: CASSWTDTEAFF
D: -
V: TRBV6-6
J: TRBJ1-1
size: few

DNA: TGTGCCAGCAGTCAACTAGCGGGAGCCTACAATGAGCAGTTCTTC
CDR3: CASSQLAGAYNEQFF
D: TRBD2
V: TRBV2
J: TRBJ2-1
size: -

DNA: TGCGCCAGCAGCTTGGTTCCCCTTGACAGGGGTGGGACCGGGGAGCTGTTTTTT
CDR3: CASSLVPLDRGGTGELFF
D: TRBD1
V: TRBV5-1
J: TRBJ2-2
size: -

DNA: TGTGCCAGCAGTCGGACAGGGACCTCTGGAAACACCATATATTTT
CDR3: CASSRTGTSGNTIYF
D: TRBD1
V: TRBV2
J: TRBJ1-3
size: -

DNA: TGTGCCAGCAGTGAGGGGACAGGGTGGAATCAGCCCCAGCATTTT
CDR3: CASSEGTGWNQPQHF
D: TRBD1
V: TRBV2
J: TRBJ1-5
size: -

DNA: TGTGCCGCGGGGGAGGCCAAAAACATTCAGTACTTC
CDR3: CAAGEAKNIQYF
D: TRBD2
V: TRBV28
J: TRBJ2-4
size: -

DNA: TGTGCCAGCTCACCACTGGCGGGAGGAGCCAAAAACATTCAGTACTTC
CDR3: CASSPLAGGAKNIQYF
D: TRBD2
V: TRBV18
J: TRBJ2-4
size: -

DNA: TGCGCCAGCAGCCCCCAGGGTGGCCTAGCCAAAAACATTCAGTACTTC
CDR3: CASSPQGGLAKNIQYF
D: -
V: TRBV5-1
J: TRBJ2-4
size: -

DNA: TGCAGCGTTAGGGGACAGGCGAACACCGGGGAGCTGTTTTTT
CDR3: CSVRGQANTGELFF
D: TRBD1
V: TRBV29-1
J: TRBJ2-2
size: -

DNA: TGTGCCAGCAGCCCAGGGGGACTAGCGGGAGGAGGTGAGCAGTTCTTC
CDR3: CASSPGGLAGGGEQFF
D: TRBD2
V: TRBV5-8
J: TRBJ2-1
size: -

DNA: TGTGCCAGCAGTCAGGGTCTGGGCTACACCTTC
CDR3: CASSQGLGYTF
D: -
V: TRBV28
J: TRBJ1-2
size: -

DNA: TGCGCCAGCAGCCGAGGAGGGTCTGGAAACACCATATATTTT
CDR3: CASSRGGSGNTIYF
D: -
V: TRBV4-1
J: TRBJ1-3
size: -